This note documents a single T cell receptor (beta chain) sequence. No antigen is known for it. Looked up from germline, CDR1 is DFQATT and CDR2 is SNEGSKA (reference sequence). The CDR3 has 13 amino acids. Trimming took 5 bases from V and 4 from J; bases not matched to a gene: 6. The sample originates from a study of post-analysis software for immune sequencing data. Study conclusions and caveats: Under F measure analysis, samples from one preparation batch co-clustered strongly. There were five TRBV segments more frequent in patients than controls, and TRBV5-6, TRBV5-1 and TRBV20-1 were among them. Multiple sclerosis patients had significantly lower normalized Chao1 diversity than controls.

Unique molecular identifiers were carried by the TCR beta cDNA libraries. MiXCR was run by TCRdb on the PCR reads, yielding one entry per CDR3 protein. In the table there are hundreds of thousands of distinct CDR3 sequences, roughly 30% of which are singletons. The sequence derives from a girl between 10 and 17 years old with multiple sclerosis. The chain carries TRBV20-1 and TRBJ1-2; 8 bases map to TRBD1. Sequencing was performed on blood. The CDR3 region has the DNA TGCAGTGCTGGTTCCGGGACAGGCTATGGCTACACCTTC. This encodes CSAGSGTGYGYTF.